These 4 T cell receptor beta chains share one sample of origin, sequenced in a study of cytomegalovirus exposure and HLA in healthy donors. The PCR contained 60 Vbeta and 13 Jbeta primers. TCRdb's copy holds only in-frame clones and misses some; the assay was immunoSEQ multiplex PCR. The table lists about 92,000 clones, 65% to 85% of them singletons, with approximately 1.3% in the top ten. The sequenced material came from PBMCs. Source of these receptors: a girl aged 2-9 years in good health and CMV-seropositive.

This chain connects TRBV5-1 to TRBJ1-2; no reliable D call. The V and J ends lost 0 bases and 0 bases respectively, with 3 bases between them. Germline assignment: CDR1 SGHRS and CDR2 YFSETQ. The CDR3 is made up of 13 amino acids. The CDR3 sequence is CASSLGPNYGYTF. CDR3 bases: TGCGCCAGCAGCTTGGGGCCTAACTATGGCTACACCTTC.

This clone was found a few times. The chain couples TRBV4-1 to TRBJ2-5, with D possibly TRBD1 on 5 matching bases. Trimming stripped 0 bases from V and 1 base from J, with 18 bases between. This CDR3 spans 18 amino acids. Per the germline V gene, CDR1 is MGHRA and CDR2 is YSYEKL. The CDR3 protein is CASSQDVRSDSSQETQYF. The CDR3 DNA sequence: TGCGCCAGCAGCCAAGATGTGAGATCCGACAGTTCCCAAGAGACCCAGTACTTC.

The chain is built from TRBV30 and TRBJ2-2; the match to TRBD1 covers 9 bases. V lost 5 bases, J lost 7 bases, and 17 bases stayed unmatched. The germline CDR1 and CDR2 sequences are GTSNPN and SVGIG (reference sequence). This CDR3 is built from 17 residues. Here the CDR3 reads CAWVGQGSHWGHGELFF. Here the CDR3 DNA reads TGTGCCTGGGTTGGACAGGGGTCCCACTGGGGCCACGGGGAGCTGTTTTTT.

The chain couples TRBV13 to TRBJ2-1; 7 nucleotides line up with TRBD1. The V segment lost 5 bases and the J segment 1 base; nucleotides outside the gene matches: 2. Germline CDR1 reads PRHDT; CDR2 reads FYEKMQ (reference sequence). The CDR3 extends over 14 amino acids. The CDR3 bases are TGTGCCAGCAGCGTGACAGGGTCCTACAATGAGCAGTTCTTC. It yields the protein CASSVTGSYNEQFF.